This T cell receptor (beta chain) was observed in a study of CD8+ T cells in alopecia areata (dated by TCRdb to 2017 to 2018). In the study overall: To study T cell clonal expansion in alopecia areata, the researchers applied high-throughput TCRbeta sequencing to both the C3H/HeJ mouse model and human patients. In humans, TCRbeta sequencing was performed on scalp tissue and on sorted CD4+ and CD8+ peripheral blood T cells from healthy controls and from patients with patchy or totalis/universalis alopecia areata. Scalp clonality was compared across normal scalp (n=4), patchy alopecia areata scalp (n=8), and alopecia totalis/universalis scalp (n=8). RNA was obtained with the PAXgene miRNA kit for fixed scalp, the miRNeasy kit for PBMCs, and the RNeasy kit for mouse skin. Amplification of TCRbeta CDR3 regions was done by immunoSEQ multiplex PCR using 35 Vbeta forward primers and 13 Jbeta reverse primers. The paper's findings and limits, for the study overall: Scalp TCR repertoire analysis is complicated because resident alphabeta T cells in normal human skin are also sequenced, whereas mouse skin is dominated by gammadelta T cells. Shared TCR sequences between patients were less evident than in mice, which may be partly attributable to HLA diversity in the patient population. Higher clonality and more expanded CD8+ clones were observed in lesional scalp than in normal scalp, particularly in alopecia totalis/universalis, a finding suggestive of antigenic drive.

V loses 2 bases at its end and J loses 2 bases; junction bases beyond the gene matches: 3. CDR1 and CDR2, per the germline V gene, are SGHDT and YYEEEE. The CDR3 holds 16 amino acids from the cysteine to the phenylalanine. Just CDR3 DNA is preserved here, 48 bases in frame from base 1. PBMCs were separated by density centrifugation and stained for CD3, CD4 and CD8, after which CD4+ and CD8+ T cells were sorted on a FACSAria. Scalp biopsies and blood samples were obtained from unaffected controls. Library construction relied on the immunoSEQ multiplex PCR assay. RNA was extracted from all samples and reverse transcribed into cDNA, which served as template for TCR sequencing. First-strand cDNA was synthesized with SuperScript III using a 2:1 mix of oligo-dT and random hexamers. A synthetic immune receptor repertoire was used to assess amplification bias, and residual bias was removed computationally. The original methods were these. After raw reads were preprocessed to remove errors, the CDR3 was defined following IMGT conventions as running from the conserved cysteine to phenylalanine. To get clonality, Shannon entropy was normalized by log2 of the number of productive unique TCRs and the result was subtracted from 1. Whether scalp clones were CD4 or CD8 was inferred by matching scalp TCRbeta sequences against CD4 and CD8 repertoires sorted from blood. As stored in TCRdb, this immuneACCESS dataset retains in-frame rearrangements with V and J assigned. A fraction of the clones does not appear; measured against another copy, unresolved V genes explain less than half of the discrepancy, and the remainder lacks a known reason. That table furnishes V, J and clone size, whereas the DNA furnished D and trimming. This sample gives around 190,000 clones in total; around three fifths of them show up just once. The ten largest account for over 4% of the sample.

In regard to this clone: Its antigen is unknown. The sample holds no much larger clone one base away, and base qualities are not on file.

The sample was CD8+ T cells sorted from blood. The origin of this receptor is a human donor in good health. The chain employs TRBV5-6 and TRBJ2-3, with 12 middle bases fitting TRBD2. The DNA sequence is as follows: TGTGCCAGCAGCTTCCTAGCGGGGGGGATCACAGATACGCAGTATTTT. Its protein product is CASSFLAGGITDTQYF.